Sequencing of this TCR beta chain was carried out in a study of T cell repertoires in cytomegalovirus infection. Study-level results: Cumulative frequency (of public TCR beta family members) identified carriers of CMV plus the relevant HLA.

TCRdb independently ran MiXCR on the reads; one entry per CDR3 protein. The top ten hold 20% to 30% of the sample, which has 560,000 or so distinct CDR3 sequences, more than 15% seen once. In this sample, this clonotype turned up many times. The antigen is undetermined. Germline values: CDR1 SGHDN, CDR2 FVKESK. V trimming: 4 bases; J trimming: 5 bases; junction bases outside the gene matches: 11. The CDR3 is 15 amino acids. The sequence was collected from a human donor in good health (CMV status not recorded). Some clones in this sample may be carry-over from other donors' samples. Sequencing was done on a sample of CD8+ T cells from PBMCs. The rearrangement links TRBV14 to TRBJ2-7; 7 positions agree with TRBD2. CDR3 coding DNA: TGTGCCAGCAGCCTTGAGTGGGAGGGGCAGAACGAGCAGTACTTC. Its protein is CASSLEWEGQNEQYF.